These 23 T cell receptor beta chains came from one sample sequenced in a study of blood T cell repertoires in COVID-19. Sequencing used immunoSEQ multiplex PCR; TCRdb keeps in-frame clones, though not all of them. In the table there are about 260,000 clones, approximately 85% of which are singletons. The sample consisted of peripheral blood. These receptors were obtained from a human donor in a cohort sampled during active COVID-19.

This sequence joins TRBV15 and TRBJ1-4; TRBD1 is a possible D gene (6 bases). Germline V CDR1 and CDR2: LNHNV, YYDKDF (reference sequence). The CDR3 extends over 15 amino acids. Trimming removed 0 bases from V and 8 bases from J, with 13 bases in between. Written as DNA, the CDR3 is TGTGCCACCAGCAGAGATCTACAGGGTATCGAAAAACTGTTTTTT. Its protein is CATSRDLQGIEKLFF.

The chain is built from TRBV4-1 and TRBJ1-2; D uncertain. Trimming removed 0 bases at V and 8 bases at J, with 10 bases between. The CDR3 has 13 residues. Germline V CDR1 and CDR2: MGHRA, YSYEKL. The CDR3 DNA follows: TGCGCCAGCAGCCAAGATCCGAGGGTAGGCTACACCTTC. Encoded protein: CASSQDPRVGYTF.

This clone was recorded a few times. The same CDR3 also results from other DNA sequences found in this sample. The chain recombines TRBV9 with TRBJ1-3, with D perhaps matching TRBD1 (6 bases). Germline lookup yields CDR1 SGDLS and CDR2 YYNGEE. The germline V and J ends were trimmed by 3 bases and 5 bases, with 9 bases remaining between them. This CDR3 has 13 residues. CDR3 region: CASSAGGRNTIYF. The CDR3 DNA is TGTGCCAGCAGCGCGGGGGGCCGAAACACCATATATTTT.

Concerning this clone: At one end, the junction sequence differs from germline, possibly due to a read error. The rearrangement links TRBV6-5 to TRBJ2-7; TRBD1 is a possible D gene (6 bases). Germline CDR1 reads MNHEY; CDR2 reads SVGAGI. The CDR3 consists of 14 residues. For the CDR3, the DNA is TGTGCCAGCAGCTACTCAGGGGCCCCCTACGAGCAGTACTTC. This codes for CASSYSGAPYEQYF.

The chain joins TRBV3-1 (or the pseudogene TRBV3-2) to TRBJ2-7, with D possibly TRBD1 on 6 matching bases. The CDR3 covers 14 residues. Trimming cost V 4 bases and J 2 bases, with 12 bases left between them. Germline assignment: CDR1 LGHDT and CDR2 YNNKEL (reference sequence). CDR3 coding DNA: TGTGCCAGCAGCCTCAACAGGGCCCCCTACGAGCAGTACTTC. Protein sequence: CASSLNRAPYEQYF.

This chain's CDR3 is CASSLGRSGRFYEQYF. The CDR3 DNA reads TGTGCCAGCAGCTTAGGCCGTAGCGGGAGGTTTTACGAGCAGTACTTC. The gene calls are TRBV11-2 and TRBJ2-7; TRBD2 matches 10 bases. V shed 1 base, J shed 4 bases, and the junction held 7 bases outside the gene matches. Germline loops: CDR1 SGHAT, CDR2 FQNNGV. The CDR3 is 16 amino acids.

The rearrangement links TRBV4-1 to TRBJ1-2; 8 bases fit TRBD1. V shed 0 bases and J 5 bases; nucleotides not matched to a gene: 8. The CDR3 is 16 amino acids. CDR1 MGHRA and CDR2 YSYEKL come from the germline V gene. CDR3 coding DNA: TGCGCCAGCAGCCAAGATCCGGGGACAGGTCGGTATGGCTACACCTTC. Its protein product is CASSQDPGTGRYGYTF.

The V gene is TRBV7-2, the J gene TRBJ1-2, with D perhaps matching TRBD1 (6 bases). The CDR3 loop spans 14 amino acids. Trimming took 2 bases from V and 3 from J, leaving 10 bases between them. Germline V lookup: CDR1 SGHTA, CDR2 FQGNSA. The CDR3 DNA reads as TGTGCCAGCAGCTTAAACAGGGACCACTATGGCTACACCTTC. It codes for CASSLNRDHYGYTF.

The CDR3, as DNA: TGTGCCAGCAGAGAAGGGTGGAGGGCGGGGAACACCGGGGAGCTGTTTTTT. Its translation: CASREGWRAGNTGELFF. The chain carries TRBV7-2 and TRBJ2-2; tentatively, D is TRBD2 (6 bases). Germline CDR1 and CDR2: SGHTA and FQGNSA. The V end lost 6 bases, the J end lost 1 base, and 18 bases lay between the germline ends. The CDR3 totals 17 residues. The full variable domain, rest sourced from reference TRBV7-2 and TRBJ2-2, is GAGVSQSPSNKVTEKGKDVELRCDPISGHTALYWYRQSLGQGLEFLIYFQGNSAPDKSGLPSDRFSAERTGGSVSTLTIQRTQQEDSAVYLCASREGWRAGNTGELFFGEGSRLTVL.

This sequence joins TRBV5-1 and TRBJ1-4; TRBD1 might be the D (6 bases). This CDR3 is 15 amino acids long. The V and J ends lost 4 bases and 7 bases respectively, with 17 bases between them. Germline V gene data show CDR1 as SGHRS and CDR2 as YFSETQ. CDR3 sequence reads: CASSPSTGMSEKLFF. CDR3 DNA sequence: TGCGCCAGCAGCCCTTCAACAGGGATGAGTGAAAAACTGTTTTTT.

CDR3 sequence reads: CATSRDLGALGGYTF. DNA of the CDR3: TGTGCCACCAGCAGAGATCTGGGGGCGCTCGGTGGCTACACCTTC. The V and J genes are TRBV15 and TRBJ1-2; perhaps TRBD1 as D (6 bases). The CDR3 is 15 residues long. V gave up 0 bases and J gave up 7 bases, with 15 bases separating them. Germline CDR1 reads LNHNV; CDR2 reads YYDKDF (reference sequence).

This chain uses TRBV27 with TRBJ1-1, with D tentatively TRBD1 (5 bases). The CDR3 is 13 residues long. The V gene's germline CDR1 is MNHEY and CDR2 SMNVEV (reference sequence). Trimming removed 1 base at V and 7 bases at J, with 10 bases between. The chain's CDR3 is CASSLFWGVEAFF. CDR3 coding DNA: TGTGCCAGCAGTTTATTTTGGGGGGTTGAAGCTTTCTTT.

V is TRBV24-1 and J is TRBJ2-1; 8 bases fit TRBD1. Germline CDR1 is KGHDR and CDR2 is SFDVKD. The junction had 12 bases not matched to a gene; V was cut back by 3 bases and J by 9 bases. This CDR3 is built from 16 residues. The CDR3 is CATSDRTGRQGSEQFF. The CDR3 DNA is TGTGCCACCAGTGATCGGACAGGGAGGCAAGGTAGTGAGCAGTTCTTC.

The chain is built from TRBV5-4 and TRBJ2-3, with 8 bases lining up with TRBD2. There are 15 residues in the CDR3. V lost 2 bases and J lost 4; bases outside the gene matches: 6. The germline CDR1 and CDR2 sequences are SGHNT and YYREEE (reference sequence). The CDR3 region has the DNA TGTGCCAGCAGCTTCGGGACTAGTGTTTCAGATACGCAGTATTTT. It is translated as CASSFGTSVSDTQYF.

The chain links TRBV4-3 to TRBJ2-7; no reliable D call. Per the germline V gene, CDR1 is LGHNA and CDR2 is YSLEER. V lost 0 bases and J lost 3, with 12 bases in between. The length of the CDR3 is 15 residues. The CDR3 loop reads CASSQDVVSYYEQYF. The CDR3 coding sequence is TGCGCCAGCAGCCAAGATGTAGTTAGCTACTACGAGCAGTACTTC.

The CDR3 here is CASSPGGAFPYEQYF. CDR3 DNA: TGTGCCAGCTCACCAGGTGGGGCGTTCCCCTACGAGCAGTACTTC. The chain employs TRBV18 and TRBJ2-7; a weak D match, TRBD1 (5 bases). Trimming stripped 2 bases from V and 2 bases from J, with 13 bases between. CDR3 length: 15 amino acids. Germline lookup yields CDR1 KGHSH and CDR2 LQKENI. The complete variable domain, with remaining parts taken from reference TRBV18 and TRBJ2-7, reads NAGVMQNPRHLVRRRGQEARLRCSPMKGHSHVYWYRQLPEEGLKFMVYLQKENIIDESGMPKERFSAEFPKEGPSILRIQQVVRGDSAAYFCASSPGGAFPYEQYFGPGTRLTVT.

The J gene is TRBJ2-7, the V gene TRBV11-2; no clear D. Germline loops: CDR1 SGHAT, CDR2 FQNNGV. The CDR3 loop spans 15 amino acids. V lost 1 base and J lost 4, with 14 bases in between. Written as DNA, the CDR3 is TGTGCCAGCAGCTTAGGCCATAATGGAGCTTACGAGCAGTACTTC. Translation gives CASSLGHNGAYEQYF.

This clone was counted between two and nine times. The chain is built from TRBV5-4 and TRBJ1-2; a weak D match, TRBD1 (5 bases). CDR1 is SGHNT, CDR2 YYREEE, per germline (reference sequence). The CDR3 is made up of 15 amino acids. Trimming took 3 bases from V and 6 from J, leaving 18 bases between them. CDR3 sequence (DNA): TGTGCCAGCAGCTCCCTCGCAGGGCTAATAGATGGCTACACCTTC. This sequence encodes CASSSLAGLIDGYTF.

The chain has TRBV6-6 and TRBJ2-7, with 14 positions matching TRBD2. CDR3 length equals 15 residues. Germline values: CDR1 MNHNY, CDR2 SVGAGI (reference sequence). V was clipped by 6 bases and J by 6 bases; unmatched bases: 7. The CDR3 nucleotides read TGTGCCAGCAGCAACGGACTAGCGGGAGGTACCGAGCAGTACTTC. Its protein product is CASSNGLAGGTEQYF.

The V call is TRBV19, the J call TRBJ2-5; 8 nucleotides agree with TRBD1. This CDR3 comprises 14 residues. Germline trimming cut 2 bases from V and 1 base from J; bases unmatched to any gene: 0. Looked up from germline, CDR1 is LNHDA and CDR2 is SQIVND (reference sequence). The CDR3 nucleotides are TGTGCCAGTAGTATACAGGGGGCCCAAGAGACCCAGTACTTC. Protein: CASSIQGAQETQYF.

The chain combines TRBV5-4 with TRBJ1-3; D gene unclear. The CDR3 consists of 14 residues. V was shortened by 4 bases and J by 1 base, with 9 bases between the two germline ends. The germline V gene has CDR1 SGHNT and CDR2 YYREEE (reference sequence). The CDR3 region is CASSAFGSGNTIYF. As DNA, the CDR3 is TGTGCCAGCAGCGCTTTCGGGTCTGGAAACACCATATATTTT.

V usage is TRBV28 and J usage is TRBJ1-6, with a tentative D call TRBD1 (5 bases). The CDR3 is 12 amino acids. V lost 6 bases and J lost 7, with 7 bases in between. CDR1 and CDR2 from the germline V gene are MDHEN and SYDVKM. As DNA, the CDR3 is TGTGCCAGCAGGGACACAAATTCACCCCTCCACTTT. This encodes CASRDTNSPLHF.

The J gene is TRBJ2-3, the V gene TRBV7-2; D may be TRBD2 (5 bases). From germline, CDR1 is SGHTA and CDR2 FQGNSA. The CDR3 sequence is 13 residues long. V lost 2 bases, J lost 6 bases, and 9 bases lay in between. CDR3: CASSLPSLDTQYF. The CDR3 DNA reads as TGTGCCAGCAGCTTACCTAGCCTGGATACGCAGTATTTT.